These T cell receptor beta chains were read from a single sample in a study of response to subunit inactivated influenza vaccine. TCRdb itself ran the RT-PCR reads through MiXCR, one entry per CDR3 protein. The sample has around 500,000 distinct CDR3 sequences; 10% to 11% are singletons. The sample in question was PBMCs from blood, obtained roughly 46 days after vaccination. These receptor sequences come from a man aged 45-60 years who received an inactivated influenza vaccine. CDR3s include the opening cysteine and the closing phenylalanine or tryptophan. The D gene is left open where the match is weak. Clone size, where shown, is once, few, many, or a class for clones that have expanded.

D gene: .
J gene: TRBJ2-1
clone size: few
V gene: TRBV7-2
CDR3 protein: CASSYYGPSYNEQFF

D gene: .
J gene: TRBJ1-5
clone size: .
V gene: TRBV5-1
CDR3 protein: CASSPDGNDQPQHF

D gene: .
J gene: TRBJ2-1
clone size: .
V gene: TRBV11-3
CDR3 protein: CAGSLSIWGSYNEQFF

D gene: .
J gene: TRBJ2-7
clone size: .
V gene: TRBV20-1
CDR3 protein: CSARDPVTSYEQYF

D gene: TRBD2
J gene: TRBJ2-2
clone size: few
V gene: TRBV9
CDR3 protein: CASSVAGGYANTGELFF

D gene: .
J gene: TRBJ2-2
clone size: many
V gene: TRBV15
CDR3 protein: CATSRDRTGELFF

D gene: TRBD2
J gene: TRBJ2-1
clone size: many
V gene: TRBV20-1
CDR3 protein: CSARGGGSSYNEQFF

D gene: .
J gene: TRBJ1-5
clone size: many
V gene: TRBV12-3/TRBV12-4
CDR3 protein: CASSLSVFNQPQHF

D gene: .
J gene: TRBJ2-1
clone size: .
V gene: TRBV4-3
CDR3 protein: CASSQDGTGGNEQFF

D gene: .
J gene: TRBJ1-2
clone size: .
V gene: TRBV6-5
CDR3 protein: CASSYSQGSDYGYTF

D gene: .
J gene: TRBJ2-5
clone size: .
V gene: TRBV28
CDR3 protein: CASSPRGWETQYF

D gene: TRBD2
J gene: TRBJ2-1
clone size: many
V gene: TRBV5-5
CDR3 protein: CASSFGTSGIYNEQFF

D gene: .
J gene: TRBJ2-7
clone size: .
V gene: TRBV20-1
CDR3 protein: CSAKDSNYEQYF

D gene: .
J gene: TRBJ2-3
clone size: .
V gene: TRBV2
CDR3 protein: CATKLAFLTDTQYF

D gene: .
J gene: TRBJ2-7
clone size: .
V gene: TRBV7-3
CDR3 protein: CASSPLGAGDLEQYF

D gene: TRBD2
J gene: TRBJ2-1
clone size: few
V gene: TRBV4-2
CDR3 protein: CASQKAGGFYNEQFF

D gene: TRBD1
J gene: TRBJ2-5
clone size: many
V gene: TRBV12-3/TRBV12-4
CDR3 protein: CASSWDRAETQYF

D gene: TRBD1
J gene: TRBJ1-2
clone size: few
V gene: TRBV30
CDR3 protein: CAWRTGNNYGYTF

D gene: TRBD2
J gene: TRBJ2-3
clone size: few
V gene: TRBV5-1
CDR3 protein: CASSYYGRAIDTQYF